The entry below gives a single T cell receptor (beta chain) sequence along with its context. Germline CDR1 is SQVTM and CDR2 is ANQGSEA. The V end was cut by 6 bases, the J end by 6 bases, with 11 bases between. This CDR3 comprises 12 residues. From RNA, the CDR3 regions of TCR beta chains were amplified and sequenced. HTBI primers were used in a first-round RT-PCR, which preceded a second-round multiplex PCR. TCRdb analysed the multiplex PCR reads with MiXCR anew, one entry per CDR3 protein. The sample lists 1 million to 1.3 million distinct CDR3 sequences, approximately 35% occurring once. This entry comes from a study of Graves' ophthalmopathy and Graves' hyperthyroidism.

This clonotype was obtained from an adult man with Graves' hyperthyroidism. Sequenced input: peripheral blood or thyroid tissue (not recorded which). V is TRBV29-1 and J is TRBJ2-2, with D possibly being TRBD1 (6 bases). The CDR3 DNA follows: TGCAGCGTCGCGGACAGTTCCGGGGAGCTGTTTTTT. Protein sequence: CSVADSSGELFF.